This TCR beta chain was documented in a study of T cell responses to AZD1222 COVID-19 vaccine. Whole-study results and caveats: Epitopes outside B.1.351 and B.1.1.7 mutated regions reportedly drew nearly half of spike TCRs. The sample set comprised mostly white British donors with more females, and clonal diversity was possibly underestimated.

V was cut by 6 bases and J by 2 bases, with 11 bases left in between. This CDR3 is 15 amino acids long. The germline V gene has CDR1 MNHEY and CDR2 SMNVEV (reference sequence). Details on this clone: Its antigen is not identified.

This table comes from immunoSEQ multiplex PCR, and its TCRdb copy is limited to in-frame clones, with some not included. Here the sample spans about 160,000 clones, 91% being singletons. This clonotype was obtained from an adult in good health. The input for sequencing was peripheral blood, taken on day 0 of AZD1222 vaccination. The chain employs TRBV27 and TRBJ1-6, with a possible D match to TRBD1 (5 bases). The CDR3 here is CASRSETAYNSPLHF. The CDR3 region has the DNA TGTGCCAGCAGATCGGAGACAGCCTATAATTCACCCCTCCACTTT.